This TCR beta chain comes out of a study of T cells after yellow fever vaccination. Study results and limitations: Though it reached lower strength, the secondary response hit its peak faster, day 5 versus 15.

MiXCR, run by TCRdb on the 5' RACE reads, gives a single entry per CDR3 protein. The sample lists hundreds of thousands of distinct CDR3 sequences; roughly 14% were seen once. A remark on this clonotype: Its antigen remains unidentified.

The specimen was PBMCs, collected on the day of the yellow fever booster vaccination. This sequence was found in a man aged 25 to 45 who received the YFV17D yellow fever vaccine.

In nucleotides, the CDR3 is TGTGCCACCAGTGAAACCCCGACCGGCGAGCAGTACTTC. Protein product: CATSETPTGEQYF. The gene calls are TRBV24-1 and TRBJ2-7, with no clear D. CDR1 is KGHDR, CDR2 SFDVKD, per germline. The CDR3 length is 13 residues. V shed 4 bases and J shed 6 bases, with 12 bases lying between them.